This note documents a single TCR beta chain sequence. As yet, its antigen is unknown. This sample was included in a study of cytomegalovirus exposure and HLA in healthy donors. Study information: The approximately 110 validation repertoires used the same platform as the roughly 670 first-cohort repertoires, a later analysis reported.

V gave up 6 bases and J gave up 0 bases; unmatched junction bases: 2. There are 14 residues in the CDR3. Germline assignment: CDR1 MNHNY and CDR2 SVGAGI (reference sequence). Findings and limits, study-wide: A later analysis found first-cohort TCR clusters tended to co-occur in the 130 or so validation repertoires. Confirmation in vitro established that a few CMV-associated chains were specific for CMV antigens. For cytomegalovirus status, the classifier reportedly gave diagnoses with high specificity and sensitivity.

The assay was immunoSEQ multiplex PCR, and TCRdb's table has in-frame clones only and misses some. The sample lists 150,000 or so clones, about 86% occurring once. This receptor was taken from a human donor in good health. V is TRBV6-6 and J is TRBJ2-3; TRBD1 aligns across 8 bases. Sequences were obtained from PBMCs. Written as DNA, the CDR3 is TGTGCCAGCAGAAGGGACAGGAGCACAGATACGCAGTATTTT. Protein product: CASRRDRSTDTQYF.